Presented here are 8 T cell receptor beta chains from one specimen sequenced in a study of cytomegalovirus exposure and HLA in healthy donors. The PCR ran on 60 Vbeta and 13 Jbeta primers. Produced via immunoSEQ multiplex PCR; TCRdb's table is partial and in-frame only. The sample holds under 200,000 clones, 81% seen once. Sequencing was performed on PBMCs. Receptor source: a woman in her forties or fifties in good health and CMV-seronegative.

CDR3 loop: CASSGPNSPLHF. The CDR3 DNA reads TGTGCCAGCAGTGGGCCTAATTCACCCCTCCACTTT. V usage is TRBV6-1 and J usage is TRBJ1-6; D unresolved. Trimming cost V 4 bases and J 6 bases, with 4 bases left between them. This CDR3 spans 12 amino acids. Germline CDR1 and CDR2: MNHNS and SASEGT.

The rearrangement links TRBV4-1 to TRBJ1-1, with D possibly TRBD1 on 6 matching bases. V was shortened by 6 bases and J by 1 base, with 12 bases between the two germline ends. CDR1 and CDR2 from the germline V gene are MGHRA and YSYEKL. The CDR3 is 14 residues long. The CDR3 DNA follows: TGCGCCAGCAGGGGGACACTCCGGAACACTGAAGCTTTCTTT. Protein product: CASRGTLRNTEAFF.

J is TRBJ1-2 and V is TRBV19; the D is unclear. The length of the CDR3 is 13 residues. From germline, CDR1 is LNHDA and CDR2 SQIVND (reference sequence). V lost 5 bases to trimming and J lost 2 bases, with 9 bases between them. CDR3 protein: CASSGRGNYGYTF. The CDR3 coding sequence is TGTGCCAGTAGTGGACGGGGAAACTATGGCTACACCTTC.

DNA for the CDR3: TGTGCCAGCAGTGAACTGGACAGGGAAAAACTGTTTTTT. Protein product: CASSELDREKLFF. This rearrangement joins TRBV6-1 to TRBJ1-4; 7 bases fit TRBD1. Losses at the gene ends were 2 bases for V and 8 bases for J; bases not matched to a gene: 2. This CDR3 spans 13 amino acids. The germline gives CDR1 MNHNS, CDR2 SASEGT.

The gene calls are TRBV5-6 and TRBJ2-1, with D maybe TRBD1 (6 bases). V was trimmed by 0 bases and J by 4 bases, leaving 11 bases between them. This CDR3 is 15 amino acids long. Looked up from germline, CDR1 is SGHDT and CDR2 is YYEEEE. The CDR3 DNA is TGTGCCAGCAGCTTGGCCAGCGGACAGTACAATGAGCAGTTCTTC. It yields the protein CASSLASGQYNEQFF.

The chain combines TRBV15 with TRBJ1-5; 10 bases align to TRBD1. Germline-derived CDR1 and CDR2 are LNHNV and YYDKDF (reference sequence). Trimming cost V 3 bases and J 5 bases; bases outside gene matches: 7. This CDR3 contains 16 residues. The CDR3: CATSRGGQGLHQPQHF. In DNA, the CDR3 is TGTGCCACCAGCAGGGGGGGACAGGGGCTACATCAGCCCCAGCATTTT.

The J gene is TRBJ2-6, the V gene TRBV15; D remains unclear. The CDR3 has 16 amino acids. The germline V gene has CDR1 LNHNV and CDR2 YYDKDF (reference sequence). Trimming left V 0 bases short and J 4 bases short, with 10 bases between. The CDR3 region is CATSRDRVAGANVLTF. The CDR3 region has the DNA TGTGCCACCAGCAGAGATAGAGTAGCAGGGGCCAACGTCCTGACTTTC.

J is TRBJ2-1 and V is TRBV9, with 7 bases that match TRBD2. The CDR3 loop spans 15 amino acids. The V segment lost 2 bases and the J segment 6 bases; nucleotides outside the gene matches: 8. Germline V gene data show CDR1 as SGDLS and CDR2 as YYNGEE. DNA of the CDR3: TGTGCCAGCAGCGTGTTTGCGGGAGAGGTCAATGAGCAGTTCTTC. The encoded protein is CASSVFAGEVNEQFF.